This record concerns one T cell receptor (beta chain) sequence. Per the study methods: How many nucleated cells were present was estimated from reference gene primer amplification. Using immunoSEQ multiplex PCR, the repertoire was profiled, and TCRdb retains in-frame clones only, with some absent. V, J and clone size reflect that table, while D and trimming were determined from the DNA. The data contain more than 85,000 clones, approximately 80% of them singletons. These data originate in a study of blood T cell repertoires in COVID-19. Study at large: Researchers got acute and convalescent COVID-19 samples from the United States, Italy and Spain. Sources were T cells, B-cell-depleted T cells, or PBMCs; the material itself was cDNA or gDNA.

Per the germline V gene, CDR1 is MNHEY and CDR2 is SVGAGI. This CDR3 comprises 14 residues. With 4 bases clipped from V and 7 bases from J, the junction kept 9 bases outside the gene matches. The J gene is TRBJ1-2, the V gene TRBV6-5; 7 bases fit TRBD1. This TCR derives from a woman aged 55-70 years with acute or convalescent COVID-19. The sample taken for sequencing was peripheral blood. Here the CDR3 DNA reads TGTGCCAGCAGTTCCACCGGGACAGATCTTGGCTACACCTTC. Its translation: CASSSTGTDLGYTF.